This TCR beta chain was sequenced for a study of identical twins. The CDR3 totals 14 residues. V was clipped by 3 bases and J by 5 bases, with 13 bases between them. Germline loops: CDR1 MNHEY, CDR2 SMNVEV (reference sequence). Note on this clonotype: Its specificity is unknown.

One entry per CDR3 protein, called by TCRdb with MiXCR from the 5' RACE reads. Seen here are a few hundred thousand distinct CDR3 sequences, around 8.8% observed once, and the top ten hold 3%. General study points: Fewer insertions characterized abundant cord blood beta clonotypes, whereas memory repertoires showed none. The models systematically underestimated how much out-of-frame TCR alpha was shared in monozygotic twins. The presence of invariant MAIT and iNKT cells could partly confound analyses of zero-insertion sequences. Among out-of-frame alpha sequences shared by twins, low generation probability occurred in excess.

These same data were also listed under a study on yellow fever vaccine responses in identical twins.

This chain joins TRBV27 and TRBJ2-5, with D possibly TRBD2 on 6 matching bases. The sequenced sample consisted of CD8+ T cells sorted from blood. The source is a woman younger than 30 in good health. As DNA, the CDR3 is TGTGCCAGCAGTTTTTCGGGGGATGGGGAGACCCAGTACTTC. This sequence encodes CASSFSGDGETQYF.